This T cell receptor beta chain came from a study of cytomegalovirus exposure and HLA in healthy donors. Study-wide findings and caveats: Prior analysis indicated that the majority of TCR beta V segments exhibited productivity approximately 90% or approximately 30% of the time. In a later analysis, HLA-associated beta chains showed higher expansion and lower generation probabilities than comparable chains. CMV serostatus stood as the only immune exposure information on hand.

The study ran its PCR with 60 Vbeta and 13 Jbeta primers. How the authors handled the data: Among the unique TCR beta chains that a later analysis counted, about 84 million in all, some 10 million were shared. Profiled with immunoSEQ multiplex PCR; TCRdb holds only in-frame clones, not every one. For V, J and clone size, that table is used; D and trimming come from the DNA. The data show about 160,000 clones, over 70% seen once. Germline V gene data show CDR1 as SGHTA and CDR2 as FQGNSA. The CDR3 runs 14 residues. Trimming removed 11 bases at V and 3 bases at J, with 17 bases between. Regarding this clone: Its specificity is unknown.

Sequenced material: PBMCs. This receptor was identified in a woman aged 18-29 years in good health and CMV-seronegative. The V gene is TRBV7-2, the J gene TRBJ2-1, with D possibly matching TRBD2 (7 bases). CDR3 region: CAVQGRGLYNEQFF. The CDR3 nucleotides are TGTGCCGTCCAAGGGCGGGGGCTCTACAATGAGCAGTTCTTC.